This TCR beta chain was sequenced in a study of blood T cell repertoires in COVID-19. Study summary: Both acute and convalescent COVID-19 samples were obtained from the United States, Italy and Spain. Sample material is recorded as cDNA or gDNA derived from T cells, B-cell-depleted T cells, or PBMCs.

Trimming pared 4 bases from V and 2 bases from J, leaving 14 bases between. The germline CDR1 and CDR2 sequences are MNHEY and SVGAGI. The CDR3 loop spans 15 amino acids. This clone was counted between two and nine times. Other DNA sequences in the same sample also yield this CDR3. Assay used: immunoSEQ multiplex PCR; TCRdb lists only in-frame clones, some missing. The sample carries 140,000 to 150,000 clones, approximately 80% recorded once. The TCR was taken from a human donor in a cohort sampled during active COVID-19. This chain connects TRBV6-5 to TRBJ1-2; D is perhaps TRBD1 (6 bases). Material: peripheral blood. CDR3 region: CASSSPGQTNYGYTF. As DNA, the CDR3 is TGTGCCAGCAGTTCTCCGGGACAAACAAACTATGGCTACACCTTC.